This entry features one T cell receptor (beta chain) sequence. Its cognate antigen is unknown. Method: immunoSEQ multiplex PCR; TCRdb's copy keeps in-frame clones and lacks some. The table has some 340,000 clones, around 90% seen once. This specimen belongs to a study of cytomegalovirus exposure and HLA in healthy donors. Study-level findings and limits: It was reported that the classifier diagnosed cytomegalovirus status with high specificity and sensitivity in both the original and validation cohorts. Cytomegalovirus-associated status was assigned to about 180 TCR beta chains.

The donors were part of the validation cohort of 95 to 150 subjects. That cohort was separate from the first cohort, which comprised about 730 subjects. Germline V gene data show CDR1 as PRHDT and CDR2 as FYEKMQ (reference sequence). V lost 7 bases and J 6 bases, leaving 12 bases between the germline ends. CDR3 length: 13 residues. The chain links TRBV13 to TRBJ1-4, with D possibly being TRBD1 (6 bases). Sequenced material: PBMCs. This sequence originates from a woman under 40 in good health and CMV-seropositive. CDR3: CASTDGQHEKLFF. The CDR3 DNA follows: TGTGCCAGCACCGACGGACAGCATGAAAAACTGTTTTTT.